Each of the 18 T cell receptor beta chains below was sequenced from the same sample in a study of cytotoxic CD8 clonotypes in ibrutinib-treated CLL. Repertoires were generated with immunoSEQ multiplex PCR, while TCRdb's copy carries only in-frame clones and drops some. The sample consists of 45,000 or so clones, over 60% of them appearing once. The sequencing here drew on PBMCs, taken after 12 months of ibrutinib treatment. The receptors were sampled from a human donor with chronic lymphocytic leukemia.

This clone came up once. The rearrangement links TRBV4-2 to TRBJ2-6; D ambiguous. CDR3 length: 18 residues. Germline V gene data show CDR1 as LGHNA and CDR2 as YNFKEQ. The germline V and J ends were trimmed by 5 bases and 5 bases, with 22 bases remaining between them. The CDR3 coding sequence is TGTGCCAGCAGCAAAGCTACCAGGTTACAAAGTCGGGCCAACGTCCTGACTTTC. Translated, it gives CASSKATRLQSRANVLTF.

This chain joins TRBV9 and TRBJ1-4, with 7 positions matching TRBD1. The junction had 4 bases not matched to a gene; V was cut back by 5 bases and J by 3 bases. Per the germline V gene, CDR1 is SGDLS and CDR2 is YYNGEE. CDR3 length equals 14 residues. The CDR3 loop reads CASSRQGPNEKLFF. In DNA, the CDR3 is TGTGCCAGCAGTCGACAGGGACCTAATGAAAAACTGTTTTTT.

The CDR3 DNA reads TGTGCCAGCAGCCCCCGGTTGGGGGGGGAGCAGTACTTC. Translated: CASSPRLGGEQYF. This chain connects TRBV7-9 to TRBJ2-7, with 7 bases aligning to TRBD2. From germline, CDR1 is SEHNR and CDR2 FQNEAQ (reference sequence). With V trimmed by 5 bases and J by 7 bases, 8 bases remained unmatched. This CDR3 comprises 13 residues.

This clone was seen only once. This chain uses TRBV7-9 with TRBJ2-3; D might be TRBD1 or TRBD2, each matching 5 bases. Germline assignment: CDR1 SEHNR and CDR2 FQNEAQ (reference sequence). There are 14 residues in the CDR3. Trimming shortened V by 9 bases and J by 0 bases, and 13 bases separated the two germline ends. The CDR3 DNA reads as TGTGCCAGTCCCCGGGGCCAGAGCACAGATACGCAGTATTTT. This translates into CASPRGQSTDTQYF.

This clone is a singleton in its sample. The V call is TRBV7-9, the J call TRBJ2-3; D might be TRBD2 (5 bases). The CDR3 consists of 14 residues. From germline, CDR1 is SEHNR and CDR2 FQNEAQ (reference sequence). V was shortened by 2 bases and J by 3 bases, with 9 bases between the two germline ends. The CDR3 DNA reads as TGTGCCAGCAGCTTATCCCTAGCAACAGATACGCAGTATTTT. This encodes CASSLSLATDTQYF.

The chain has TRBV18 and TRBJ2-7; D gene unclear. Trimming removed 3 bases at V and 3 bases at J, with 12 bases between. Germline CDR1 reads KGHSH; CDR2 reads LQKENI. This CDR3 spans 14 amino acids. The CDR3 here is CASSPTANRYEQYF. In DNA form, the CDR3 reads TGTGCCAGCTCACCGACGGCCAATCGCTACGAGCAGTACTTC.

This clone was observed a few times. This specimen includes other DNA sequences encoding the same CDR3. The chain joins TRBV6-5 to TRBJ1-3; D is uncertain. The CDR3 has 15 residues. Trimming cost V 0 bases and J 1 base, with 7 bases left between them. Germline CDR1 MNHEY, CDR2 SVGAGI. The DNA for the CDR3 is TGTGCCAGCAGTTACTCCGGAGGGTCTGGAAACACCATATATTTT. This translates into CASSYSGGSGNTIYF.

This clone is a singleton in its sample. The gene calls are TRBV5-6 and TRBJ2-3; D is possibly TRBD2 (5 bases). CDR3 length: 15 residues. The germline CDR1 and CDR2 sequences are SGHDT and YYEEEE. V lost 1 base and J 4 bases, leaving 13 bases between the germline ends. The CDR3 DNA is TGTGCCAGCAGCTTGTTTGATAGCGCGGCAGATACGCAGTATTTT. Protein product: CASSLFDSAADTQYF. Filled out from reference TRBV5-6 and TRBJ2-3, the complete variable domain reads DAGVTQSPTHLIKTRGQQVTLRCSPKSGHDTVSWYQQALGQGPQFIFQYYEEEERQRGNFPDRFSGHQFPNYSSELNVNALLLGDSALYLCASSLFDSAADTQYFGPGTRLTVL.

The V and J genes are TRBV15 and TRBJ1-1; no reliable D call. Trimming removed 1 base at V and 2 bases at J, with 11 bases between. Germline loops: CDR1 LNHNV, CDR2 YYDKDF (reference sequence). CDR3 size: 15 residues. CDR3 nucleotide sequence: TGTGCCACCAGCAGAGTACCCAAGGGAAACACTGAAGCTTTCTTT. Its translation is CATSRVPKGNTEAFF.

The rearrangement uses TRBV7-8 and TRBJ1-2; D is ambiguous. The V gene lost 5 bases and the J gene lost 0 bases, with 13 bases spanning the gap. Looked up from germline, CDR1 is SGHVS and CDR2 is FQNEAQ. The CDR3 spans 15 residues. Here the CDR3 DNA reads TGTGCCAGCAGCGCGGGCTTGCGGTCTAACTATGGCTACACCTTC. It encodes CASSAGLRSNYGYTF.

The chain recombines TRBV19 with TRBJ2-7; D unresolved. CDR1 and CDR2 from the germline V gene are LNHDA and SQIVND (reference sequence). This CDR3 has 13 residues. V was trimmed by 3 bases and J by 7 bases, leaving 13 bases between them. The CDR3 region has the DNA TGTGCCAGTAGTATGCTTCCAGGAGTGGAGCAGTACTTC. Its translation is CASSMLPGVEQYF.

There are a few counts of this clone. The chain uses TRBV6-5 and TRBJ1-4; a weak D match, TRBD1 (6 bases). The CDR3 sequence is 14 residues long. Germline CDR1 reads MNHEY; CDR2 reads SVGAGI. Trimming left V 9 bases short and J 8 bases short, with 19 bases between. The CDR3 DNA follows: TGTGCCAGTTCTGTACAGGGCGGATGGGAAAAACTGTTTTTT. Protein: CASSVQGGWEKLFF.

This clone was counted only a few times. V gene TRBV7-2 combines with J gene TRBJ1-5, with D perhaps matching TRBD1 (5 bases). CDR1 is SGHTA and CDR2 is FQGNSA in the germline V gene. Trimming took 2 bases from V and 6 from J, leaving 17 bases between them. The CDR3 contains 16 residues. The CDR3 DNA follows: TGTGCCAGCAGCTTACTTGGAACAGGCCGGGGTCAGCCCCAGCATTTT. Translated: CASSLLGTGRGQPQHF.

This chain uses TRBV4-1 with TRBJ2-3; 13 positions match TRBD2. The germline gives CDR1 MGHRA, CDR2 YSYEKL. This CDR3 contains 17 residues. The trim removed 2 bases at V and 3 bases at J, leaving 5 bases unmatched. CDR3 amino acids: CASSQLPGLAGTDTQYF. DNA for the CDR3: TGCGCCAGCAGCCAACTGCCGGGACTAGCGGGAACAGATACGCAGTATTTT.

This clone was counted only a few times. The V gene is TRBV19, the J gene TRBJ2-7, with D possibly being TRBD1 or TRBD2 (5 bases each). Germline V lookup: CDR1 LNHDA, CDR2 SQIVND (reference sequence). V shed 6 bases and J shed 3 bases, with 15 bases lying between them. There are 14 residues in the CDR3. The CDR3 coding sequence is TGTGCCAGTAGCCCGTCGGGGACCCACTACGAGCAGTACTTC. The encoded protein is CASSPSGTHYEQYF.

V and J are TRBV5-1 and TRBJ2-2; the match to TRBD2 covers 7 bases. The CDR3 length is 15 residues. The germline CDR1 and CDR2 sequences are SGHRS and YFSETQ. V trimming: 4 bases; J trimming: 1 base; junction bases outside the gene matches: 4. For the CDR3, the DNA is TGCGCCAGCAGCCCCGGGACTATGAACACCGGGGAGCTGTTTTTT. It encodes CASSPGTMNTGELFF.

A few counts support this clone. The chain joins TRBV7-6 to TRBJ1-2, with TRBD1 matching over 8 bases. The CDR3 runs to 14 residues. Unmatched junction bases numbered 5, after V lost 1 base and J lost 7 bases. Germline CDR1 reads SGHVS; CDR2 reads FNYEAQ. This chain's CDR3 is CASSLDPGGSGYTF. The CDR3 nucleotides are TGTGCCAGCAGCTTAGATCCAGGGGGCTCTGGCTACACCTTC. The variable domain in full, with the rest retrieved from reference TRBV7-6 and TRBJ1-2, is GAGVSQSPRYKVTKRGQDVALRCDPISGHVSLYWYRQALGQGPEFLTYFNYEAQQDKSGLPNDRFSAERPEGSISTLTIQRTEQRDSAMYRCASSLDPGGSGYTFGSGTRLTVV.

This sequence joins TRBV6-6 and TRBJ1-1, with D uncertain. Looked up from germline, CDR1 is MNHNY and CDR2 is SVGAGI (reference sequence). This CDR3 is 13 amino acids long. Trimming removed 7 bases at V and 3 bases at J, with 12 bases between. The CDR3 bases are TGTGCCAGCACCCGGGTTTGGGACACTGAAGCTTTCTTT. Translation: CASTRVWDTEAFF.